This TCR beta chain was obtained from a study of blood T cell repertoires in COVID-19 (TCRdb year 2020). As for the study more broadly: The collaborator samples originated in the United States, Italy and Spain and spanned the acute and convalescent phases of COVID-19. The material from the prospective study consisted of cDNA or gDNA derived from T cells, B-cell-depleted T cells, or PBMCs. Subjects who had been exposed to COVID-19, were actively infected with it, or had recovered from it provided the deeply sampled blood TCRbeta repertoires that made up the dataset. The repertoires were released in a freely available public database meant as a resource for research on the immune response to SARS-CoV-2. Samples were obtained from the ongoing ImmuneRACE study (first 160 participants) and from 1,200 or so subjects provided by 6 global collaborators. The sample metadata nearly always contained a de-identified subject ID, COVID-19 status, age in years and sex. Where HLA class I and class II types were available, the types were taken from metadata supplied by the sample provider, not from assay-based typing. Overall study results and their limits: Clinical and demographic metadata were provided uncurated, with the amount varying by source and participant.

Each collaborating institution followed its own protocols to collect whole blood in K2EDTA tubes. For TCRbeta analysis, collaborators shipped samples as frozen whole blood, isolated PBMCs, or DNA extracted from either of those sample types. Note on this clone: Its specific antigen is unknown. No quality values exist for individual bases; no much larger clone is one base distant.

V lost 4 bases and J lost 0 bases; the stretch between them is 13 bases long. Reading the germline V gene gives CDR1 KGHDR and CDR2 SFDVKD. The CDR3 measures 16 amino acids from cysteine to phenylalanine. CDR3 DNA only is kept here, 48 bases in frame from base 1. TCRbeta CDR3 regions were amplified from genomic DNA using the immunoSEQ Assay, a bias-controlled multiplex PCR. Regarding the original processing steps: The number of nucleated cells in each sample was estimated by amplification of reference gene primers within the assay. To quantify the absolute abundance of each unique TCRbeta CDR3 rearrangement, sequence reads were collapsed and filtered. For each sample, productive Simpson clonality was calculated as the square root of Simpson's diversity index across productive rearrangements. TCRdb took over this immuneACCESS table, retaining in-frame rearrangements with V and J assigned. Such tables are incomplete; in checked studies, under half of the missing clones stem from an unresolved V gene, and the remainder is unexplained. Clonal size and the V and J genes are those of that table, whereas D and trimming came from the DNA. This sample gives about 100,000 clones in total; roughly 80% of them show up just once. The ten biggest clones cover less than 4.5% of the sample.

This TCR came from a man aged 55 to 70 with acute or convalescent COVID-19. Sequencing was carried out using peripheral blood. Recombination joined TRBV24-1 with TRBJ2-3; the D segment could be TRBD2, given 6 matching bases. The nucleotide sequence reads as follows: TGTGCCACCAGTGAGGGACTTCGGTTCAGCACAGATACGCAGTATTTT. The resulting protein is CATSEGLRFSTDTQYF.